This T cell receptor (beta chain) was identified in a study of graft-versus-host responses after intestinal transplantation. From germline, CDR1 is SGHNT and CDR2 YYREEE (reference sequence). There are 16 residues in the CDR3. V was pared by 4 bases and J by 0 bases, with 6 bases of the junction left unmatched. Study-level findings and limits: Patients who carried graft-donor T cell macrochimerism also had high graft-versus-host to host-versus-graft clonal ratios in their allografts. Recipient marrow contained GvH clones, some of which appeared first in ileum or blood.

A word on this clone: Its antigen remains unidentified.

Clones were sequenced by immunoSEQ multiplex PCR, and TCRdb holds only the in-frame ones, with some missing. The repertoire holds 71,000 or so clones, with roughly 87% as singletons. The TCR originated in a human donor who received an intestinal transplant. The chain employs TRBV5-4 and TRBJ2-5; 10 bases line up with TRBD2. The sequencing here drew on unstimulated CD8+ T cells sorted from spleen or lymph node cells, taken before intestinal transplant. This CDR3 is CASSKGLAAYQETQYF. CDR3 bases: TGTGCCAGCAGCAAAGGACTAGCGGCGTACCAAGAGACCCAGTACTTC.